This TCR beta chain was captured in a study of Graves' ophthalmopathy and Graves' hyperthyroidism (dated by TCRdb to 2016 to 2019). Background on the whole study: Peripheral blood was collected at initial diagnosis, prior to any treatment. To tell Graves' ophthalmopathy apart from Graves' hyperthyroidism, and to predict which patients would progress to ophthalmopathy, the study relied on TCR beta repertoire signatures. In total, 135 blood samples were TCR-sequenced: under 45 ophthalmopathy, roughly 80 hyperthyroidism and some 17 hyperthyroidism-to-ophthalmopathy patients. To explore V-J signatures that separate ophthalmopathy from hyperthyroidism, a discovery set of more than 95 patients was enrolled, consisting of about 45 with ophthalmopathy and roughly 57 with stable hyperthyroidism. An independent validation cohort was composed of approximately 18 hyperthyroidism patients and roughly 16 patients who later progressed from hyperthyroidism to ophthalmopathy. In five or six hyperthyroidism patients, the T-cell repertoires found in thyroid tissue were compared with those found in blood. After sampling, hyperthyroidism patients received methimazole starting at 30 mg daily, and ophthalmopathy patients received high-dose intravenous methylprednisolone.

Overall study results and their limits: In cross-validation, the 13-signature model distinguished ophthalmopathy from stable hyperthyroidism with 87.88% sensitivity and approximately 81% specificity, while in the test set the corresponding values were about 80% and 75%. Among expanded thyroid clonotypes with frequency above 0.001, most also showed up in blood, which suggests that blood repertoires may reflect the thyroid immune response. No statistical method was used to set the sample size in advance, and the investigators knew which group each participant was assigned to. In validation, the model predicted ophthalmopathy progression with 70.59% sensitivity and roughly 72% specificity; around twelve predicted patients were CT-confirmed with GO in a median of approximately 6.5 months.

This clonotype occurred a few times. The clone's antigen remains unknown. The sample holds no much larger clone one base away, and base qualities are not on file. Ophthalmopathy patients had moderately to severely active disease, Clinical Activity Score of at least 3, NOSPECS grade of at least 4, and disease duration under 3 months. Patients with other autoimmune diseases, uncontrolled infections, pregnancy or lactation were excluded. Diagnosis relied on clinical symptoms, serum thyroxine, TRAb, thyroid ultrasound and orbital computed tomography. Ficoll-Paque density gradient centrifugation was used to isolate PBMCs from approximately 10 ml of fresh peripheral blood. Total RNA was extracted with Trizol reagent and quality-checked on an Agilent 2100 Bioanalyzer. For repertoire sequencing, TCR beta CDR3 regions were amplified from RNA transcripts. A first-round RT-PCR used HTBI primers with the Qiagen OneStep RT-PCR kit, followed by a second-round multiplex PCR, size selection and purification. Libraries were sequenced on an Illumina HiSeq2000 using paired-end 100 bp reads. The published analysis was carried out like this. SOAPnuke was used to process the reads, throwing out any read that had adapters, had uncalled bases, had a mean Phred below 15, or lacked an exact constant-primer or identifier match. COPE v1.2.5 was used to merge high-quality paired reads. Unique nucleotide sequences were defined as clonotypes and aligned to IMGT TRB V, D and J references using MiTCR v1.1. Only V-J combinations with frequency above 0.0001 were analysed, covering about 99% of repertoires. A TCR clonal expansion and chaos score per V-J combination was defined as the ratio of F50 clonal expansion to chaos observed in the TCRdist matrix. Welch's t-statistics and random forest were used to reduce features to about 14 V-J combinations, which were fed into a naive Bayes classifier. The Morisita-Horn index was used to measure how similar the thyroid and blood repertoires were. The public reads were run again by TCRdb, first through fastp at Q25 and then through MiXCR, and only productive beta chains were kept. Every CDR3 protein is listed once, alongside the most common genes and DNA of its rows. The V and J calls and clone size are TCRdb's, not the authors'. The sample contains hundreds of thousands of distinct CDR3 sequences, roughly 39% of them found a single time. The ten largest clones represent more than 2.5% of the sample.

CDR1 and CDR2 (LGHNA, YSLEER) derive from the germline V gene. Trimming removed 3 bases from V and 6 bases from J, leaving 8 bases between the germline ends. The CDR3 has 13 amino acids, counting the end cysteine and phenylalanine. Of all the DNA, just the CDR3 is kept, 39 bases in frame from base 1. The V and J genes are TRBV4-3 and TRBJ2-2; TRBD2 is possibly the D segment (5 matching bases). The TCR originated in an adult man with Graves' ophthalmopathy. The material sequenced was peripheral blood. The CDR3 amino acid sequence is: CASSQRRSGELFF. The sequenced DNA: TGCGCCAGCAGCCAGCGGAGGTCCGGGGAGCTGTTTTTT.